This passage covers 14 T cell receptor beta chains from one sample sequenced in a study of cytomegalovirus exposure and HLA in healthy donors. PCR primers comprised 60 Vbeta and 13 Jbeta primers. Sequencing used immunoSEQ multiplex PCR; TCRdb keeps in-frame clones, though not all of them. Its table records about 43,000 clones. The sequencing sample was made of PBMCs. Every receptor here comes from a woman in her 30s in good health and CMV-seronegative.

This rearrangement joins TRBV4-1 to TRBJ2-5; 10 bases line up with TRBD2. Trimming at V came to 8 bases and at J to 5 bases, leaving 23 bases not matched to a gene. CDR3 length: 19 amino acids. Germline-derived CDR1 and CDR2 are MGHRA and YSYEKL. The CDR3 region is CASAHPGLARGAARETQYF. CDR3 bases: TGCGCCAGCGCCCATCCGGGACTAGCGAGAGGTGCGGCGAGGGAGACCCAGTACTTC.

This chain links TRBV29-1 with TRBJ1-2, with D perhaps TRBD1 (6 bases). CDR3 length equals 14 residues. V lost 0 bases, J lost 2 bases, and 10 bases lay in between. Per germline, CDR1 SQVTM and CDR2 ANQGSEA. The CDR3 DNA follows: TGCAGCGTTGAAGATCGCCAGGGGAACTATGGCTACACCTTC. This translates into CSVEDRQGNYGYTF.

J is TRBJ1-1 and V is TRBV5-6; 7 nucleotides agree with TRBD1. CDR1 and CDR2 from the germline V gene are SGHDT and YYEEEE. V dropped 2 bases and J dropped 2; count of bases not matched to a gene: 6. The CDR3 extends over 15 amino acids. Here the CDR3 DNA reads TGTGCCAGCAGCTTTCCAGGGGGAATAAACACTGAAGCTTTCTTT. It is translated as CASSFPGGINTEAFF.

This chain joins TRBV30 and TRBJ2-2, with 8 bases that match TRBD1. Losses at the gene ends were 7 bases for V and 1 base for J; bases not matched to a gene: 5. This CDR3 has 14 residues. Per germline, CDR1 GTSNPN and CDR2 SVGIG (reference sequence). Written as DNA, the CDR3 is TGTGCCTTCGGACAGGGAAAGAACACCGGGGAGCTGTTTTTT. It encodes CAFGQGKNTGELFF.

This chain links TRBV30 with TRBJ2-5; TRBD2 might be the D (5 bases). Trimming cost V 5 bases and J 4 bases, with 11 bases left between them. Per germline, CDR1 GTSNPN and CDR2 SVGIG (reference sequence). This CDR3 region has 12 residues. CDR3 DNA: TGTGCCTGGGCCTCGGGGAGAGAGACCCAGTACTTC. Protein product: CAWASGRETQYF. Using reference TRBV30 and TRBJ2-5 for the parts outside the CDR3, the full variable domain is SQTIHQWPATLVQPVGSPLSLECTVEGTSNPNLYWYRQAAGRGLQLLFYSVGIGQISSEVPQNLSASRPQDRQFILSSKKLLLSDSGFYLCAWASGRETQYFGPGTRLLVL.

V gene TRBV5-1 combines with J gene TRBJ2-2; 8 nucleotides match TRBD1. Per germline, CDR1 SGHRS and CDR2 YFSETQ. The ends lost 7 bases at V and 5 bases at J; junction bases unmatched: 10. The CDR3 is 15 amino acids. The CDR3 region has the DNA TGCGCCAGCCAAGACGGACAGGGTATGACCGGGGAGCTGTTTTTT. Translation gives CASQDGQGMTGELFF.

The CDR3 here is CASSPHTTYGYTF. CDR3 coding DNA: TGCGCCAGCAGCCCACACACCACCTATGGCTACACCTTC. The V call is TRBV5-1, the J call TRBJ1-2; D ambiguous. CDR1 and CDR2 (germline): SGHRS, YFSETQ. The length of the CDR3 is 13 residues. V was shortened by 4 bases and J by 4 bases, with 11 bases between the two germline ends.

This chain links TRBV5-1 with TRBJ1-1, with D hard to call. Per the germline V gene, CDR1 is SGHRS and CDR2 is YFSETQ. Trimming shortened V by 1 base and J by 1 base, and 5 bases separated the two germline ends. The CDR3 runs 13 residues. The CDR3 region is CASSLWPNTEAFF. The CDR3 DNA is TGCGCCAGCAGCTTGTGGCCGAACACTGAAGCTTTCTTT.

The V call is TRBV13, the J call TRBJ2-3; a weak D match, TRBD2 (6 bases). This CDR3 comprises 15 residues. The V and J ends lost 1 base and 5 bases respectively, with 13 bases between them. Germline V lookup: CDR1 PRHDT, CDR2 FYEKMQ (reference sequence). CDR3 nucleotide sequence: TGTGCCAGCAGCTTAGTGTCGGGAGTTGAAGATACGCAGTATTTT. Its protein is CASSLVSGVEDTQYF.

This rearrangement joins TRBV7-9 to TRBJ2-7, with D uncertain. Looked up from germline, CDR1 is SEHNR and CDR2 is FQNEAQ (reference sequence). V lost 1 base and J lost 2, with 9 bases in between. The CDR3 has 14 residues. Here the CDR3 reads CASSLGPAAYEQYF. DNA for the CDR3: TGTGCCAGCAGCTTAGGTCCTGCAGCCTACGAGCAGTACTTC.

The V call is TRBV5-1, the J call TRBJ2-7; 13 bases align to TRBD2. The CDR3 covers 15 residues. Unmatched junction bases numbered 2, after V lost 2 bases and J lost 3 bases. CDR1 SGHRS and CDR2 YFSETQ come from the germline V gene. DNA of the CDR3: TGCGCCAGCAGCTTTTGGACTAGCGGGAGCTACGAGCAGTACTTC. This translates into CASSFWTSGSYEQYF. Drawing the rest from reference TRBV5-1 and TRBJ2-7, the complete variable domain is KAGVTQTPRYLIKTRGQQVTLSCSPISGHRSVSWYQQTPGQGLQFLFEYFSETQRNKGNFPGRFSGRQFSNSRSEMNVSTLELGDSALYLCASSFWTSGSYEQYFGPGTRLTVT.

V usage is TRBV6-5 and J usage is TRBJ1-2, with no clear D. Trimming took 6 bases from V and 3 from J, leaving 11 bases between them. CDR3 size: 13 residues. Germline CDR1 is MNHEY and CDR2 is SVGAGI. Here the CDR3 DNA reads TGTGCCAGCAGGGCTAGGGAGGACTATGGCTACACCTTC. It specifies CASRAREDYGYTF.

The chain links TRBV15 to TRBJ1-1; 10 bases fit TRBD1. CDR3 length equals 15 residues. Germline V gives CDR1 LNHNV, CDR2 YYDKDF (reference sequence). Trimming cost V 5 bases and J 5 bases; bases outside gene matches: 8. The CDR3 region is CATSGTGAWETEAFF. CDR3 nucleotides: TGTGCCACCAGCGGGACAGGGGCGTGGGAGACTGAAGCTTTCTTT.

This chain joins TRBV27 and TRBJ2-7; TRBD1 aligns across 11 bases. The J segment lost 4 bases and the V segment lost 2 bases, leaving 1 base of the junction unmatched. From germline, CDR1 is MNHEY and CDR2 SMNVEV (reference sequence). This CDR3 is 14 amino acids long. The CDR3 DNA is TGTGCCAGCAGTTTAGGACAGGGGGCTTACGAGCAGTACTTC. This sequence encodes CASSLGQGAYEQYF.